These 25 T cell receptor beta chains were all obtained from the same sample, sequenced in a study of blood T cells in healthy people across ages. The second PCR ran roughly 7 to 11 cycles with a sample-barcoded 5' primer and J-beta primers. A single record per CDR3 protein comes from TCRdb applying MiXCR to the 5' RACE reads. The sample lists fewer than 1 million distinct CDR3 sequences, roughly 44% seen once, with around 21% in the top ten. What was sequenced was blood. These receptors were collected from a man aged 55 to 70 in good health.

The V call is TRBV14, the J call TRBJ2-1; 7 nucleotides match TRBD1. Germline V lookup: CDR1 SGHDN, CDR2 FVKESK. J lost 5 bases, V lost 6 bases, and 10 bases had no gene match. The CDR3 consists of 15 residues. CDR3 sequence reads: CASSPTGFTHNEQFF. CDR3 sequence (DNA): TGTGCCAGCAGTCCGACAGGGTTTACCCACAATGAGCAGTTCTTC.

This chain uses TRBV27 with TRBJ1-5; D remains unclear. Germline V CDR1 and CDR2: MNHEY, SMNVEV (reference sequence). V dropped 4 bases and J dropped 2 bases, with 15 bases sitting between them. CDR3 length equals 16 residues. CDR3 loop: CASSSRRSPRNQPQHF. The CDR3 DNA reads TGTGCCAGCAGTTCAAGACGGTCCCCTCGCAATCAGCCCCAGCATTTT.

The J gene is TRBJ2-3, the V gene TRBV4-1, with TRBD1 matching 10 bases. V shed 4 bases and J 7 bases; nucleotides not matched to a gene: 5. Per germline, CDR1 MGHRA and CDR2 YSYEKL. The CDR3 sequence is 14 residues long. The chain's CDR3 is CASSRDRGIYTQYF. The CDR3 coding sequence is TGCGCCAGCAGCCGGGACAGGGGAATATATACGCAGTATTTT.

This chain's CDR3 is CSANPDRFEQYF. Written as DNA, the CDR3 is TGCAGTGCTAACCCGGACAGGTTTGAGCAGTACTTC. The chain recombines TRBV20-1 with TRBJ2-5; TRBD1 aligns across 7 bases. Per the germline V gene, CDR1 is DFQATT and CDR2 is SNEGSKA (reference sequence). V lost 4 bases to trimming and J lost 11 bases; unmatched junction nucleotides: 10. The CDR3 runs to 12 residues.

The rearrangement joins TRBV2 to TRBJ2-5, with a tentative D call TRBD1 (6 bases). The CDR3 length is 13 residues. Germline CDR1 is SNHLY and CDR2 is FYNNEI. V was pared by 8 bases and J by 1 base, with 11 bases between. DNA for the CDR3: TGTGCCAGCCAAGGGGGTTTCCAAGAGACCCAGTACTTC. As protein: CASQGGFQETQYF.

This clonotype was found a few times. The V gene is TRBV9, the J gene TRBJ1-3, with D possibly being TRBD1 (5 bases). The ends were cut back, 4 bases at V and 1 base at J, with 12 bases in the middle. Per the germline V gene, CDR1 is SGDLS and CDR2 is YYNGEE. The CDR3 sequence is 15 residues long. The CDR3 DNA sequence: TGTGCCAGCAGCCCTGGGGCCAAGTCTGGAAACACCATATATTTT. This sequence encodes CASSPGAKSGNTIYF.

CDR3 amino acids: CASSLKADTGELFF. The CDR3 nucleotides are TGCGCCAGCAGCTTGAAGGCAGATACCGGGGAGCTGTTTTTT. The chain joins TRBV5-1 to TRBJ2-2; D gene uncertain. This CDR3 has 14 residues. Germline V CDR1 and CDR2: SGHRS, YFSETQ. V shed 1 base and J shed 5 bases, with 9 bases lying between them. Full variable domain (missing parts from reference TRBV5-1 and TRBJ2-2): KAGVTQTPRYLIKTRGQQVTLSCSPISGHRSVSWYQQTPGQGLQFLFEYFSETQRNKGNFPGRFSGRQFSNSRSEMNVSTLELGDSALYLCASSLKADTGELFFGEGSRLTVL.

This clonotype was seen more than once but under ten times. This chain links TRBV5-1 with TRBJ2-7, with 8 nucleotides matching TRBD1. The CDR3 totals 15 residues. V was pared by 3 bases and J by 0 bases, with 5 bases of the junction left unmatched. Germline V gene data show CDR1 as SGHRS and CDR2 as YFSETQ. CDR3 nucleotides: TGCGCCAGCAGCTCCGGGACAGGCCGCTCCTACGAGCAGTACTTC. Translated, it gives CASSSGTGRSYEQYF. Variable domain in full (rest from reference TRBV5-1 and TRBJ2-7): KAGVTQTPRYLIKTRGQQVTLSCSPISGHRSVSWYQQTPGQGLQFLFEYFSETQRNKGNFPGRFSGRQFSNSRSEMNVSTLELGDSALYLCASSSGTGRSYEQYFGPGTRLTVT.

V gene TRBV5-1 combines with J gene TRBJ1-1; perhaps TRBD1 as D (5 bases). The length of the CDR3 is 15 residues. V shed 5 bases and J shed 0 bases, with 14 bases lying between them. Germline CDR1 and CDR2: SGHRS and YFSETQ. CDR3 sequence reads: CASRAGIVMNTEAFF. The CDR3 nucleotides are TGCGCCAGCAGGGCAGGGATTGTGATGAACACTGAAGCTTTCTTT. The full variable domain, with the rest looked up from reference TRBV5-1 and TRBJ1-1, is KAGVTQTPRYLIKTRGQQVTLSCSPISGHRSVSWYQQTPGQGLQFLFEYFSETQRNKGNFPGRFSGRQFSNSRSEMNVSTLELGDSALYLCASRAGIVMNTEAFFGQGTRLTVV.

The chain recombines TRBV6-2 or TRBV6-3 with TRBJ1-2; D ambiguous. Germline values: CDR1 MNHEY, CDR2 SVGEGT. This CDR3 is 13 amino acids long. V was trimmed by 5 bases and J by 8 bases, leaving 15 bases between them. The CDR3 region has the DNA TGTGCCAGCAGTATCTCATCCAGAGGGGGCTACACCTTC. It encodes CASSISSRGGYTF.

The J gene is TRBJ2-3, the V gene TRBV27, with 11 bases that match TRBD1. The germline V gene encodes CDR1 MNHEY and CDR2 SMNVEV (reference sequence). CDR3 size: 15 residues. V lost 8 bases to trimming and J lost 6 bases; unmatched junction nucleotides: 10. The CDR3 spells CASYTGTGGSDTQYF. As DNA, the CDR3 is TGTGCCAGCTATACCGGGACAGGGGGTTCGGATACGCAGTATTTT.

The V call is TRBV6-5, the J call TRBJ2-1, with 7 bases lining up with TRBD2. Germline trimming cut 2 bases from V and 0 bases from J; bases unmatched to any gene: 7. CDR1 is MNHEY and CDR2 is SVGAGI in the germline V gene. This CDR3 has 17 residues. CDR3: CASSYPPGTTSYNEQFF. CDR3 nucleotide sequence: TGTGCCAGCAGTTACCCCCCGGGGACTACCTCCTACAATGAGCAGTTCTTC.

The sample holds one count of this clonotype. The J gene is TRBJ2-1, the V gene TRBV5-1, with 10 bases fitting TRBD1. V shed 3 bases and J 8 bases; nucleotides not matched to a gene: 11. This CDR3 region has 16 residues. CDR1 SGHRS and CDR2 YFSETQ come from the germline V gene. The CDR3, as DNA: TGCGCCAGCAGCTGGACCCCAGGGACAGGGGAATATGAGCAGTTCTTC. This encodes CASSWTPGTGEYEQFF.

This clonotype was observed a handful of times. This chain connects TRBV20-1 to TRBJ2-7, with unresolved D. This CDR3 spans 18 amino acids. Trimming shortened V by 0 bases and J by 0 bases, and 21 bases separated the two germline ends. Germline V gene sequence: CDR1 DFQATT, CDR2 SNEGSKA (reference sequence). CDR3 bases: TGCAGTGCTAGAGATCAAGCCCAATCCCGCCCGGGCTCCTACGAGCAGTACTTC. This codes for CSARDQAQSRPGSYEQYF.

As DNA, the CDR3 is TGCAGTGCTAGAGATAGGGGACAGCTTTACGAGCAGTACTTC. Translating it yields CSARDRGQLYEQYF. This chain links TRBV20-1 with TRBJ2-7; TRBD1 matches at 7 bases. Trimming cost V 0 bases and J 4 bases; bases outside gene matches: 6. Germline assignment: CDR1 DFQATT and CDR2 SNEGSKA (reference sequence). The CDR3 length is 14 residues.

J is TRBJ2-7 and V is TRBV11-2, with TRBD2 matching over 8 bases. CDR1 is SGHAT and CDR2 is FQNNGV in the germline V gene. CDR3 length: 14 residues. V was clipped by 6 bases and J by 3 bases; unmatched bases: 7. CDR3 loop: CASREAGDHYEQYF. The CDR3 coding sequence is TGTGCCAGCAGGGAAGCGGGGGATCACTACGAGCAGTACTTC.

The chain links TRBV20-1 to TRBJ2-5; 9 nucleotides align to TRBD1. The J call may be in error: the DNA end matches TRBJ2-7 better. CDR1 is DFQATT and CDR2 is SNEGSKA in the germline V gene (reference sequence). This CDR3 has 14 amino acids. As DNA, the CDR3 is TGCAGTGCTCAGACAGGGGGTGGGTGGTACGAGCAGTACTTC. Translating gives CSAQTGGGWYEQYF.

The chain uses TRBV14 and TRBJ1-1; D uncertain. V lost 5 bases to trimming and J lost 6 bases, with 19 bases between them. The CDR3 has 15 residues. CDR1 is SGHDN and CDR2 is FVKESK in the germline V gene. CDR3 region: CASSYGTQARAEAFF. The CDR3 DNA reads as TGTGCCAGCAGCTACGGTACTCAGGCGCGGGCTGAAGCTTTCTTT. Full variable domain (missing parts from reference TRBV14 and TRBJ1-1): EAGVTQFPSHSVIEKGQTVTLRCDPISGHDNLYWYRRVMGKEIKFLLHFVKESKQDESGMPNNRFLAERTGGTYSTLKVQPAELEDSGVYFCASSYGTQARAEAFFGQGTRLTVV.

This clonotype was detected ten times or more. This chain uses TRBV7-2 with TRBJ2-3, with D uncertain. CDR3 length: 15 amino acids. Germline CDR1 and CDR2: SGHTA and FQGNSA. Trimming removed 1 base at V and 4 bases at J, with 12 bases between. DNA of the CDR3: TGTGCCAGCAGCTTAGTGGGTAGTGGGGCAGATACGCAGTATTTT. Translating gives CASSLVGSGADTQYF.

This chain connects TRBV9 to TRBJ1-1; 9 positions agree with TRBD1. The V gene end was trimmed by 3 bases and the J gene end by 0 bases; junction bases not matched to a gene: 6. Germline CDR1 is SGDLS and CDR2 is YYNGEE. The CDR3 has 16 amino acids. The CDR3 loop reads CASSGGTGNMNTEAFF. For the CDR3, the DNA is TGTGCCAGCAGCGGCGGGACAGGGAACATGAACACTGAAGCTTTCTTT.

The rearrangement uses TRBV5-1 and TRBJ2-2; 7 nucleotides line up with TRBD2. The CDR3 spans 17 residues. V was clipped by 2 bases and J by 4 bases; unmatched bases: 11. Germline CDR1 is SGHRS and CDR2 is YFSETQ. The DNA for the CDR3 is TGCGCCAGCAGCTTCTATCTACTAGCGCAGAGCACCGGGGAGCTGTTTTTT. Translated, it gives CASSFYLLAQSTGELFF.

This clonotype was counted between two and nine times. This chain uses TRBV28 with TRBJ2-7, with 7 nucleotides matching TRBD1. Germline loops: CDR1 MDHEN, CDR2 SYDVKM. V was pared by 6 bases and J by 1 base, with 3 bases of the junction left unmatched. The CDR3 consists of 13 residues. The CDR3 spells CASRRGQSYEQYF. The CDR3 DNA is TGTGCCAGCAGGAGGGGACAGTCCTACGAGCAGTACTTC.

The chain joins TRBV20-1 to TRBJ1-5; D ambiguous. Germline CDR1 reads DFQATT; CDR2 reads SNEGSKA (reference sequence). CDR3 length: 13 residues. Trimming stripped 2 bases from V and 7 bases from J, with 12 bases between. The CDR3 loop is CSARRGVGQPQHF. The DNA of the CDR3 is TGCAGTGCTAGACGTGGTGTTGGGCAGCCCCAGCATTTT.

There are a few counts of this clonotype. The genes are TRBV28 and TRBJ2-3, with D possibly TRBD2 on 5 matching bases. This CDR3 contains 16 residues. Trimming cost V 5 bases and J 4 bases, with 19 bases left between them. Germline lookup yields CDR1 MDHEN and CDR2 SYDVKM. The CDR3 DNA sequence: TGTGCCAGCAGTCTAACGGGGTTGGGTACTCCAGATACGCAGTATTTT. The encoded protein is CASSLTGLGTPDTQYF. Supplemented by reference TRBV28 and TRBJ2-3, the full variable domain reads DVKVTQSSRYLVKRTGEKVFLECVQDMDHENMFWYRQDPGLGLRLIYFSYDVKMKEKGDIPEGYSVSREKKERFSLILESASTNQTSMYLCASSLTGLGTPDTQYFGPGTRLTVL.

The chain joins TRBV29-1 to TRBJ1-2, with 7 nucleotides matching TRBD1. V was pared by 6 bases and J by 1 base, with 8 bases of the junction left unmatched. This CDR3 is built from 14 residues. Germline CDR1 is SQVTM and CDR2 is ANQGSEA. This chain's CDR3 is CSVETGTNNYGYTF. DNA of the CDR3: TGCAGCGTGGAGACAGGGACAAATAACTATGGCTACACCTTC.